The 18 T cell receptor beta chains below all came from one sample that was sequenced in a study of OX40 agonist ivuxolimab in advanced cancers. Sequenced by immunoSEQ multiplex PCR; TCRdb stores in-frame clones only, minus some. This table has approximately 58,000 clones, 70% to 90% appearing once. Sequenced here: CD4+ or CD8+ T cells sorted from blood, sampled in a trial of the OX40 agonist ivuxolimab. Receptors originate from an adult with an advanced solid tumor such as melanoma, head and neck, liver or kidney cancer.

V and J are TRBV4-3 and TRBJ2-5; no clear D gene. The CDR3 is made up of 15 amino acids. V gave up 0 bases and J gave up 0 bases, with 8 bases separating them. Germline CDR1 LGHNA, CDR2 YSLEER. For the CDR3, the DNA is TGCGCCAGCAGCCAAGACGGAGACCACCAAGAGACCCAGTACTTC. Its translation is CASSQDGDHQETQYF.

The rearrangement links TRBV7-3 to TRBJ2-1, with TRBD2 as a possible D gene (6 bases). The length of the CDR3 is 14 residues. V lost 0 bases and J lost 8, with 11 bases in between. CDR1 is SGHTA and CDR2 is FQGTGA in the germline V gene. The CDR3: CASSLTFGSHEQFF. Written as DNA, the CDR3 is TGTGCCAGCAGCTTAACGTTCGGGAGTCATGAGCAGTTCTTC.

This clone occurred a few times. V usage is TRBV14 and J usage is TRBJ1-2; D unresolved. The germline V gene encodes CDR1 SGHDN and CDR2 FVKESK. This CDR3 spans 13 amino acids. V was shortened by 1 base and J by 8 bases, with 11 bases between the two germline ends. The CDR3 here is CASSQGAVWGYTF. The CDR3 DNA reads TGTGCCAGCAGCCAAGGGGCAGTTTGGGGCTACACCTTC.

This chain joins TRBV30 and TRBJ2-5; no clear D gene. Trimming removed 0 bases from V and 5 bases from J, with 4 bases in between. CDR3 length: 11 amino acids. From germline, CDR1 is GTSNPN and CDR2 SVGIG (reference sequence). The CDR3 nucleotides are TGTGCCTGGAGTGTACTTGAGACCCAGTACTTC. Amino acid sequence: CAWSVLETQYF. Full variable domain (remainder filled in from reference TRBV30 and TRBJ2-5): SQTIHQWPATLVQPVGSPLSLECTVEGTSNPNLYWYRQAAGRGLQLLFYSVGIGQISSEVPQNLSASRPQDRQFILSSKKLLLSDSGFYLCAWSVLETQYFGPGTRLLVL.

A note on this clone: The junction and the germline gene differ at one end; a read error may be behind it. The V and J genes are TRBV5-4 and TRBJ2-7; D unresolved. From germline, CDR1 is SGHNT and CDR2 YYREEE (reference sequence). This CDR3 is 15 amino acids long. The CDR3 protein is CASSLVSGQSSEQYF. As DNA, the CDR3 is TGTGCCAGCAGCTTGGTCTCGGGCCAGTCCTCCGAGCAGTACTTC.

This chain joins TRBV6-1 and TRBJ2-1; 7 bases map to TRBD1. The CDR3 spans 15 residues. V shed 8 bases, J shed 8 bases, and the junction held 15 bases outside the gene matches. Germline lookup yields CDR1 MNHNS and CDR2 SASEGT. The CDR3 bases are TGTGCCAGCCGCACAGACAAGACAGGGTGGGATGAGCAGTTCTTC. This encodes CASRTDKTGWDEQFF.

This chain joins TRBV21-1 and TRBJ1-1; the table's D call, TRBD1, was not checked against the DNA. TRBV21-1 is a known pseudogene. The CDR3 length is 13 residues. The CDR3 coding sequence is TGTGCCAGCAGCAAACACGACAGCACTGAAGCTTTCTTT. Amino acids: CASSKHDSTEAFF.

The V gene is TRBV15, the J gene TRBJ2-3, with D perhaps matching TRBD2 (6 bases). Germline V gene lookup returns CDR1 LNHNV and CDR2 YYDKDF (reference sequence). The germline V and J ends were trimmed by 3 bases and 2 bases, with 12 bases remaining between them. The CDR3 sequence is 15 residues long. Here the CDR3 reads CATSSPGLNTDTQYF. The CDR3 DNA reads TGTGCCACCAGCAGCCCAGGACTAAACACAGATACGCAGTATTTT.

This clone was counted once. This sequence joins TRBV6-5 and TRBJ1-1; D not resolved. Trimming stripped 0 bases from V and 4 bases from J, with 9 bases between. CDR3 size: 14 residues. Per the germline V gene, CDR1 is MNHEY and CDR2 is SVGAGI. The CDR3 DNA is TGTGCCAGCAGTTACTCTCCGGGAACCACTGAAGCTTTCTTT. This codes for CASSYSPGTTEAFF.

This chain uses TRBV4-3 with TRBJ1-2; no definite D call. The CDR3 is 17 amino acids. Trimming pared 0 bases from V and 3 bases from J, leaving 17 bases between. Germline V CDR1 and CDR2: LGHNA, YSLEER. CDR3 DNA sequence: TGCGCCAGCAGCCAAGATGTGCTCGCAGGTGCTTACTATGGCTACACCTTC. Translating gives CASSQDVLAGAYYGYTF.

The J gene is TRBJ1-1, the V gene TRBV5-1; tentatively, D is TRBD1 (6 bases). The CDR3 sequence is 13 residues long. Germline V gene data show CDR1 as SGHRS and CDR2 as YFSETQ. The V and J ends lost 6 bases and 2 bases respectively, with 11 bases between them. The CDR3 nucleotides are TGCGCCAGCATCGCACAGGGTAACACTGAAGCTTTCTTT. This codes for CASIAQGNTEAFF. Using reference TRBV5-1 and TRBJ1-1 for the parts outside the CDR3, the full variable domain is KAGVTQTPRYLIKTRGQQVTLSCSPISGHRSVSWYQQTPGQGLQFLFEYFSETQRNKGNFPGRFSGRQFSNSRSEMNVSTLELGDSALYLCASIAQGNTEAFFGQGTRLTVV.

The chain combines TRBV19 with TRBJ1-6; 7 nucleotides align to TRBD1. CDR1 LNHDA and CDR2 SQIVND come from the germline V gene (reference sequence). J gave up 7 bases and V 3 bases, and 3 bases lay outside the gene matches. The CDR3 is 14 amino acids. CDR3 region: CASSIGTVNSPLHF. CDR3 DNA: TGTGCCAGTAGTATCGGGACAGTGAATTCACCCCTCCACTTT.

The chain employs TRBV4-1 and TRBJ1-5; TRBD1 is a possible D gene (5 bases). This CDR3 is 16 amino acids long. Germline V CDR1 and CDR2: MGHRA, YSYEKL. Between the trimmed V and J ends, which lost 0 bases and 0 bases, there was a span of 9 bases. CDR3 amino acids: CASSQDPGFSNQPQHF. As DNA, the CDR3 is TGCGCCAGCAGCCAAGATCCAGGGTTTAGCAATCAGCCCCAGCATTTT.

J is TRBJ2-7 and V is TRBV10-3; tentatively, D is TRBD2 (6 bases). The CDR3 covers 14 residues. Trimming cost V 0 bases and J 4 bases, with 10 bases left between them. The germline gives CDR1 ENHRY, CDR2 SYGVKD. The CDR3 DNA sequence: TGTGCCATCAGTGAGTCGGGGGGTAGGTACGAGCAGTACTTC. Translation gives CAISESGGRYEQYF.

The chain uses TRBV6-5 and TRBJ2-1; 7 bases agree with TRBD2. The J segment lost 9 bases and the V segment lost 2 bases, leaving 10 bases of the junction unmatched. This CDR3 spans 15 amino acids. Looked up from germline, CDR1 is MNHEY and CDR2 is SVGAGI. In DNA form, the CDR3 reads TGTGCCAGCAGTTACGCGGGAGTGGATTTCAGTGAGCAGTTCTTC. As protein: CASSYAGVDFSEQFF.

For this clone: This specimen includes other DNA sequences encoding the same CDR3. The chain combines TRBV19 with TRBJ2-7; no clear D. The CDR3 contains 14 residues. Trimming left V 3 bases short and J 6 bases short, with 15 bases between. Germline-derived CDR1 and CDR2 are LNHDA and SQIVND (reference sequence). The CDR3 here is CASSIYRSGGEQYF. CDR3 DNA sequence: TGTGCCAGTAGTATTTATCGCTCCGGCGGCGAGCAGTACTTC.

The chain recombines TRBV7-2 with TRBJ2-5, with TRBD2 matching 10 bases. The CDR3 covers 14 residues. Germline V lookup: CDR1 SGHTA, CDR2 FQGNSA. The V gene end was trimmed by 6 bases and the J gene end by 5 bases; junction bases not matched to a gene: 6. CDR3 protein: CASSLRLAGETQYF. CDR3 bases: TGTGCCAGCAGTCTTCGACTAGCGGGCGAGACCCAGTACTTC.

The chain joins TRBV11-2 to TRBJ1-1; D gene unclear. The germline V and J ends were trimmed by 2 bases and 7 bases, with 11 bases remaining between them. Looked up from germline, CDR1 is SGHAT and CDR2 is FQNNGV. The CDR3 length is 13 residues. The CDR3 here is CASSLLQRDEAFF. In nucleotides, the CDR3 is TGTGCCAGCAGCTTACTTCAGAGAGATGAAGCTTTCTTT.